The 9 T cell receptor beta chains below were found in one sample sequenced in a study of OX40 agonist ivuxolimab in advanced cancers. TCRdb's table, derived via immunoSEQ multiplex PCR, lists solely in-frame clones and lacks some. The sample yields some 74,000 clones, roughly 90% seen once. This specimen consisted of CD4+ or CD8+ T cells sorted from blood, obtained in a trial of the OX40 agonist ivuxolimab. All receptors come from an adult with an advanced solid tumor such as melanoma, head and neck, liver or kidney cancer.

A remark on this clone: Other DNA sequences in the same sample also yield this CDR3. The V gene is TRBV7-9, the J gene TRBJ1-1; tentatively, D is TRBD1 (5 bases). The CDR3 loop spans 14 amino acids. CDR1 is SEHNR, CDR2 FQNEAQ, per germline (reference sequence). Deletions cut 0 bases from V and 1 base from J, with 6 bases between. The CDR3 region has the DNA TGTGCCAGCAGCTTAGCAGGGGCGAACACTGAAGCTTTCTTT. It specifies CASSLAGANTEAFF.

This chain uses TRBV28 with TRBJ1-5; 7 bases map to TRBD1. The CDR3 consists of 17 residues. Germline V gene data show CDR1 as MDHEN and CDR2 as SYDVKM. V gave up 3 bases and J gave up 2 bases; unmatched junction bases: 10. CDR3 in amino acids: CASSFGGTDLRNQPQHF. DNA for the CDR3: TGTGCCAGCAGTTTTGGAGGGACAGACCTCCGCAATCAGCCCCAGCATTTT. The complete variable domain, with remaining parts taken from reference TRBV28 and TRBJ1-5, reads DVKVTQSSRYLVKRTGEKVFLECVQDMDHENMFWYRQDPGLGLRLIYFSYDVKMKEKGDIPEGYSVSREKKERFSLILESASTNQTSMYLCASSFGGTDLRNQPQHFGDGTRLSIL.

The chain uses TRBV28 and TRBJ2-7; D possibly matches TRBD1 or TRBD2 (5 bases each). The ends were cut back, 2 bases at V and 3 bases at J, with 11 bases in the middle. CDR1 and CDR2 (germline): MDHEN, SYDVKM. The CDR3 sequence is 14 residues long. The CDR3 DNA follows: TGTGCCAGCAGTTTACAGGGAGCTATCTACGAGCAGTACTTC. Amino acid sequence: CASSLQGAIYEQYF.

The rearrangement uses TRBV5-1 and TRBJ2-1, with 7 bases aligning to TRBD2. The germline gives CDR1 SGHRS, CDR2 YFSETQ. The CDR3 runs 14 residues. V was clipped by 7 bases and J by 6 bases; unmatched bases: 10. CDR3 loop: CASGGGRPINEQFF. The DNA of the CDR3 is TGCGCCAGCGGGGGGGGTCGCCCGATCAATGAGCAGTTCTTC.

The chain has TRBV5-1 and TRBJ2-4; D is perhaps TRBD1 (6 bases). Germline loops: CDR1 SGHRS, CDR2 YFSETQ. The CDR3 loop spans 13 amino acids. Trimming cost V 5 bases and J 9 bases, with 15 bases left between them. The chain's CDR3 is CASSSEQGTIQYF. In DNA form, the CDR3 reads TGCGCCAGCAGTTCTGAACAGGGCACCATTCAGTACTTC.

The chain links TRBV5-1 to TRBJ2-7; 7 bases agree with TRBD1. The CDR3 is 14 amino acids. Germline V gene sequence: CDR1 SGHRS, CDR2 YFSETQ. Unmatched junction bases numbered 8, after V lost 4 bases and J lost 4 bases. CDR3 nucleotides: TGCGCCAGCAGCCCACAGGGACAGTCGTACGAGCAGTACTTC. This gives the protein CASSPQGQSYEQYF.

The chain joins TRBV5-1 to TRBJ2-3, with 11 bases identical to TRBD1. The length of the CDR3 is 16 residues. The trim removed 2 bases at V and 4 bases at J, leaving 6 bases unmatched. CDR1 is SGHRS, CDR2 YFSETQ, per germline. DNA for the CDR3: TGCGCCAGCAGCTTCACCCCGGGACAGGGGGCAGATACGCAGTATTTT. Amino acids: CASSFTPGQGADTQYF.

CDR3 in amino acids: CASSLGENENTEAFF. The CDR3 DNA reads TGCGCCAGCAGCTTAGGGGAGAACGAGAACACTGAAGCTTTCTTT. This rearrangement joins TRBV5-1 to TRBJ1-1; a weak D match, TRBD1 (5 bases). The CDR3 is 15 residues long. CDR1 and CDR2 from the germline V gene are SGHRS and YFSETQ. The V end lost 2 bases, the J end lost 1 base, and 12 bases lay between the germline ends.

This chain uses TRBV6-5 with TRBJ1-5; weak D call: TRBD1 (6 bases). Trimming removed 6 bases from V and 0 bases from J, with 9 bases in between. The germline V gene has CDR1 MNHEY and CDR2 SVGAGI. The CDR3 spans 14 residues. In DNA form, the CDR3 reads TGTGCCAGCAGGGGGGGACATAGCAATCAGCCCCAGCATTTT. Its protein is CASRGGHSNQPQHF.